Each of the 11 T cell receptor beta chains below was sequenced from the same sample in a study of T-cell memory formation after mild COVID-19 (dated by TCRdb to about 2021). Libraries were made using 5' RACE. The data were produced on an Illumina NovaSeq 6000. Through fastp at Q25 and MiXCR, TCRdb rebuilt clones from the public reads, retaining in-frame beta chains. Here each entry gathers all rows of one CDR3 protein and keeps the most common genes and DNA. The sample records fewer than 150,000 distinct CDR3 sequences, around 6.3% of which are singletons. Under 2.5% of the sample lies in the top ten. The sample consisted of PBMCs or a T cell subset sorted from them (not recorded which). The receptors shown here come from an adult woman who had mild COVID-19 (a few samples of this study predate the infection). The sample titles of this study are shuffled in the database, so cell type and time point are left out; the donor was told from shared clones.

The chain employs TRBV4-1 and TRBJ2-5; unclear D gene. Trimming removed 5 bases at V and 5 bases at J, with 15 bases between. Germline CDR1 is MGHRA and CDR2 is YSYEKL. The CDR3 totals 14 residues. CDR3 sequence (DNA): TGCGCCAGCAGCTTCTATGTTGGTTCGGAGACCCAGTACTTC. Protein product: CASSFYVGSETQYF.

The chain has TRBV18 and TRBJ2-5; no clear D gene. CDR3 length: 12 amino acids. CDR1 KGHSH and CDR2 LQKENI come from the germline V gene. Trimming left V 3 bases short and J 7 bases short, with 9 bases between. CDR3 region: CASSPPSGTQYF. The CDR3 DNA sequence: TGTGCCAGCTCACCCCCATCGGGGACCCAGTACTTC.

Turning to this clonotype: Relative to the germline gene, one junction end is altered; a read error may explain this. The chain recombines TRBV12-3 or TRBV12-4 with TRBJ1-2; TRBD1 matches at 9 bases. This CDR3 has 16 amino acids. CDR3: CAGSDRRQGVWYGYTF. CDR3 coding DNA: TGTGCCGGCAGCGATAGACGACAGGGGGTATGGTATGGCTACACCTTC.

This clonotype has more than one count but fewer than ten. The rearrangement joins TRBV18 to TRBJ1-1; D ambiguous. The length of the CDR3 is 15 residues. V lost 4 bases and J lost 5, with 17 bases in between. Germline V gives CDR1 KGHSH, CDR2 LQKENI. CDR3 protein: CASSRSRYEATEAFF. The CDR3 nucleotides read TGTGCCAGCTCACGGTCACGATACGAGGCAACTGAAGCTTTCTTT.

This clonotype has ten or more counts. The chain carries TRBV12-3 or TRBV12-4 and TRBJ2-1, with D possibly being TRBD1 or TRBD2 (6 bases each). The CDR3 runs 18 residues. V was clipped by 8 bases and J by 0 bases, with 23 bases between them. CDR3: CASDSFGLGGSSYNEQFF. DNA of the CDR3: TGTGCCAGCGACAGTTTCGGTTTAGGGGGGAGCTCCTACAATGAGCAGTTCTTC.

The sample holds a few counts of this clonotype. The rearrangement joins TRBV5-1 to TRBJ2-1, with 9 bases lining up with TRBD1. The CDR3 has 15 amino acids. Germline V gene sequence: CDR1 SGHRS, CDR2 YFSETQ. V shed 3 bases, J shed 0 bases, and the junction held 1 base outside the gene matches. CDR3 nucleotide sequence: TGCGCCAGCAGCTCACAGGGGGCCTCCTACAATGAGCAGTTCTTC. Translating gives CASSSQGASYNEQFF.

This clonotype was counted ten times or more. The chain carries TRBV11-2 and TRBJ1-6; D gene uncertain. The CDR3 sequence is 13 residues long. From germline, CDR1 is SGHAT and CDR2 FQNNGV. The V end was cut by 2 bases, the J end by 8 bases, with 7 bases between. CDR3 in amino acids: CASSLMRDSPLHF. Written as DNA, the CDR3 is TGTGCCAGCAGCTTAATGAGGGATTCACCCCTCCACTTT.

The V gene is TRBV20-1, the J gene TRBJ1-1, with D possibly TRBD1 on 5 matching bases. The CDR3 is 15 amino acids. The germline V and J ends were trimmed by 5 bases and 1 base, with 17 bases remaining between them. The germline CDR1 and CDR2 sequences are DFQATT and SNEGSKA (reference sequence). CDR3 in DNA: TGCAGTGCTGCAAGGTCAGGGAAATCGAACACTGAAGCTTTCTTT. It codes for CSAARSGKSNTEAFF.

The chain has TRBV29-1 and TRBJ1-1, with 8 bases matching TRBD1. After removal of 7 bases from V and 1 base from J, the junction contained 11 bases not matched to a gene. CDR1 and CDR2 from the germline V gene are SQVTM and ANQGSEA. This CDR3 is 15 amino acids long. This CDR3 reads CSAGQGRPRNTEAFF. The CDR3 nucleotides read TGCAGCGCCGGACAGGGTAGGCCCAGGAACACTGAAGCTTTCTTT.

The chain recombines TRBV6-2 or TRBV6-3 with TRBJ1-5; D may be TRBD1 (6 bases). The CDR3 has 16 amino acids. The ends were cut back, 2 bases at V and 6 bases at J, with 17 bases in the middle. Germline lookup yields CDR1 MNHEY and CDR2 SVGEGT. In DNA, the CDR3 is TGTGCCAGCAGTTACATTCAGGGGTCTAGGATTCAGCCCCAGCATTTT. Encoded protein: CASSYIQGSRIQPQHF.

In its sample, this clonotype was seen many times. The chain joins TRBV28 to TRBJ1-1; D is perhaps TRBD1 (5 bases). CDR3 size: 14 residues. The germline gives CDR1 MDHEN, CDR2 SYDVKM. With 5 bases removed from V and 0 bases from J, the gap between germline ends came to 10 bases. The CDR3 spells CASSGTALNTEAFF. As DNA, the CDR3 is TGTGCCAGCAGTGGGACGGCATTGAACACTGAAGCTTTCTTT.